The rows below give T cell receptor beta chains drawn from one sample of a study of T cell responses to AZD1222 COVID-19 vaccine. Repertoires were generated with immunoSEQ multiplex PCR, while TCRdb's copy carries only in-frame clones and drops some. Here the sample spans some 70,000 clones, about four fifths being singletons. The starting material was peripheral blood, obtained on day 0 of AZD1222 vaccination. The receptor source for this set is an adult in good health. Each CDR3 is given with its conserved first and last residue. D genes are given only for firm matches. The size of a clone is reported for some rows only, either as once, few or many, or as a class for expanded clones.

.	12	.	TRBV10-1	TRBJ2-5	TGCGCCAGCAGTTCCGACCAAGAGACCCAGTACTTC	CASSSDQETQYF
.	16	TRBD2	TRBV10-1	TRBJ2-3	TGCGCCAGCAGTGCCGGACTAGCGGGTGGCACAGATACGCAGTATTTT	CASSAGLAGGTDTQYF
.	14	.	TRBV5-4	TRBJ1-6	TGTGCCAGCAGCAGCGGGACCCCCGGGAATTCCCTCCACTTT	CASSSGTPGNSLHF
.	16	TRBD2	TRBV11-3	TRBJ2-1	TGTGCCAGCAGCTTAGATCAGAGCGGGGGTAACAATGAGCAGTTCTTC	CASSLDQSGGNNEQFF
.	14	TRBD2	TRBV18	TRBJ2-1	TGTGCCAGCTCACGCGGGGGGGCAGTCAATGAGCAGTTCTTC	CASSRGGAVNEQFF
.	14	TRBD1	TRBV5-1	TRBJ1-2	TGCGCCAGCAGCTCAGGACAGGGCTTGGCTGGCTACACCTTC	CASSSGQGLAGYTF
.	13	.	TRBV25-1	TRBJ2-2	TGTGCCAGCAGTGAATTTGGGGAAAGGGAGCTGTTTTTT	CASSEFGERELFF
.	19	TRBD1	TRBV6-2/TRBV6-3	TRBJ1-5	TGTGCCAGCAGTTACTCGAAGGTCGCCCAACTGAGACAGGGTGCAGCCCAGCATTTT	CASSYSKVAQLRQGAAQHF
.	13	.	TRBV29-1	TRBJ1-1	TGCAGCGTTTTAACGGGGATGAACACTGAAGCTTTCTTT	CSVLTGMNTEAFF
.	12	.	TRBV30	TRBJ2-2	TGTGCCTGGAAATCTAGCACCGGGGAGCTGTTTTTT	CAWKSSTGELFF
.	13	.	TRBV12-3/TRBV12-4	TRBJ1-2	TGTGCCAGCAGCTTAGGGGGACGAATTAGCTACACCTTC	CASSLGGRISYTF
.	12	TRBD1	TRBV2	TRBJ1-2	TGTGCCAGCAGGGACAGGGGCTATGGCTACACCTTC	CASRDRGYGYTF
.	17	.	TRBV4-2	TRBJ2-3	TGTGCCAGCAGCCAAGAGAGGAGGACTCCGGTATCAGATACGCAGTATTTT	CASSQERRTPVSDTQYF
.	14	.	TRBV5-1	TRBJ1-6	TGCGCCAGTACTCGGGGGGCTGACAATTCACCCCTCCACTTT	CASTRGADNSPLHF
.	14	.	TRBV5-5	TRBJ1-2	TGTGCCAGCAGCTTGGCGGCAGGGGACTATGGCTACACCTTC	CASSLAAGDYGYTF
once	14	.	TRBV28	TRBJ1-1	TGTGCCAGCAGCTGGGACCACCTACCGGGGCCAGCTTTCTTT	CASSWDHLPGPAFF
few	13	TRBD1	TRBV28	TRBJ1-5	TGTGCCAGCGGGAGGGGGCTAGGACAGCCCCAGCATTTT	CASGRGLGQPQHF
.	16	TRBD1	TRBV6-5	TRBJ1-2	TGTGCCAGCAGTTCCTTGGGCGGGACAGGGGACTATGGCTACACCTTC	CASSSLGGTGDYGYTF
.	14	TRBD1	TRBV6-5	TRBJ1-6	TGTGCCAGCACCGGACAGGGGGATAATTCACCCCTCCACTTT	CASTGQGDNSPLHF
once	16	TRBD2	TRBV18	TRBJ2-5	TGTGCCAGCTCAGCTCTAGCGGGAGCGTACCAAGAGACCCAGTACTTC	CASSALAGAYQETQYF
once	16	TRBD2	TRBV10-3	TRBJ2-1	TGTGCCATCAGTGAGGTGACTAGCGGGCATTACAATGAGCAGTTCTTC	CAISEVTSGHYNEQFF
.	14	TRBD2	TRBV2	TRBJ2-5	TGTGCCAGCAGAGGGACTAGTATACGGGAGACCCAGTACTTC	CASRGTSIRETQYF
.	16	.	TRBV28	TRBJ1-5	TGTGCCAGCCACACCCAGGGGCGGGGGCATAATCAGCCCCAGCATTTT	CASHTQGRGHNQPQHF
.	15	.	TRBV24-1	TRBJ1-5	TGTGCCACCAGTGATAATAGGGGGGGAGATCAGCCCCAGCATTTT	CATSDNRGGDQPQHF